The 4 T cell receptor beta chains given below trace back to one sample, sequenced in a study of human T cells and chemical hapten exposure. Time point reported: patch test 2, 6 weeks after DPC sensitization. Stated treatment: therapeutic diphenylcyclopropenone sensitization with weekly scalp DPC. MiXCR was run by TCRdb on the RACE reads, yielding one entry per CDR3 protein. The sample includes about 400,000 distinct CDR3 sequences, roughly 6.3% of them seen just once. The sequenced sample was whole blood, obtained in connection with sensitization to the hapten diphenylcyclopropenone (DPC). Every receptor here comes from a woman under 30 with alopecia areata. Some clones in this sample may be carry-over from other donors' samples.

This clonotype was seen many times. CDR3 sequence: CAISEESYGYTF. CDR3 bases: TGTGCCATCAGTGAAGAAAGCTATGGCTACACCTTC. This sequence joins TRBV10-3 and TRBJ1-2, with D uncertain. V dropped 3 bases and J dropped 4 bases, with 6 bases sitting between them. The CDR3 has 12 amino acids. Germline V gene data show CDR1 as ENHRY and CDR2 as SYGVKD.

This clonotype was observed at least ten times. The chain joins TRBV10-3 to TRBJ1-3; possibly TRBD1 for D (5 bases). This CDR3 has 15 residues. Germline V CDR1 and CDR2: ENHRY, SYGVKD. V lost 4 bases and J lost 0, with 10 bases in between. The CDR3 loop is CAISVGGDSGNTIYF. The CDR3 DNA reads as TGTGCCATCAGTGTCGGGGGTGACTCTGGAAACACCATATATTTT.

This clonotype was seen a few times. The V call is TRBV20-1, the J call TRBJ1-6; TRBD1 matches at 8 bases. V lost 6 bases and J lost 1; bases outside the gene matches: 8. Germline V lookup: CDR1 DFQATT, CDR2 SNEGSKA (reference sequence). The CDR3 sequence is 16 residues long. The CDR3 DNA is TGCAGTGCAGGGACAGGACTCCGTTCCTATAATTCACCCCTCCACTTT. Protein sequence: CSAGTGLRSYNSPLHF.

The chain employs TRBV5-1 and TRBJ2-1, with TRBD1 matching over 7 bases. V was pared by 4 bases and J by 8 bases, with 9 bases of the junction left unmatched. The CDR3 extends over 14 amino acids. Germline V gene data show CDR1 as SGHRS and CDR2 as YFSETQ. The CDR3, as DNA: TGCGCCAGCAGCATCGGACAGGCGCGTGATGAGCAGTTCTTC. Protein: CASSIGQARDEQFF.